This T cell receptor beta chain was documented in a study of blood T cells in healthy people across ages. This clonotype has just a few counts. A second PCR, run for about 7 to 12 cycles, used a sample-barcoded 5' primer plus a J-beta primer mix. TCRdb called the 5' RACE reads again in MiXCR, with one record for every CDR3 protein. The table shows fewer than 1 million distinct CDR3 sequences, with around 42% occurring only once. This receptor was taken from a man aged 55 to 69 in good health. The sample taken for sequencing was blood.

The CDR3: CSARDRGGAPAKNIQYF. CDR3 DNA sequence: TGCAGTGCTAGAGACAGGGGCGGAGCCCCGGCCAAAAACATTCAGTACTTC. This chain links TRBV20-1 with TRBJ2-4; D possibly corresponds to TRBD1 (6 bases). The CDR3 is 17 residues long. Germline CDR1 reads DFQATT; CDR2 reads SNEGSKA (reference sequence). The ends were cut back, 0 bases at V and 1 base at J, with 16 bases in the middle.